This TCR beta chain stems from a study of T-cell memory formation after mild COVID-19 (dated by TCRdb to the early 2020s). For the wider study: Most TCR sequence clusters were specific to one of the two donors. T-cell clones expanding and contracting after mild COVID-19 in two donors were tracked by longitudinal TCRalpha and TCRbeta repertoire sequencing. The cohort comprised two young, previously healthy adult volunteers, one female and one male. Results the study describes overall, beyond this receptor: Only two mild cases were covered in the study, and larger cohorts including severe cases with pre-infection samples were considered necessary. Contracting CD4+ clones were located mainly in the CM and EM memory subsets, whereas CD8+ clones were found to be enriched in EMRA. The second-wave clones that peaked on day 37 were not confirmed to be SARS-CoV-2 specific. Clones that contracted from day 15 to 85 showed balanced CD4/CD8 phenotypes, whereas a second wave of clones that expanded from day 15 to 37 leaned towards CD4+. Some responding clones were detected in pre-infection memory, suggesting pre-existing cross-reactive memory T cells joined the SARS-CoV-2 response.

Ficoll-Paque density gradient centrifugation was the method used to isolate PBMCs. TCRdb shows the sequencer as Illumina NovaSeq 6000. TCRalpha and TCRbeta cDNA libraries were constructed by 5'RACE with constant-segment primers, with sample barcodes and unique molecular identifiers being introduced. Trizol reagent was used to extract RNA from every sample. Amplification of the libraries took two PCR steps, and the second step added a second sample barcode plus Illumina TruSeq adapters. Sequencing of the libraries was done on an Illumina NovaSeq, producing 2 x 150 bp paired-end reads. As for the original processing: Reads were demultiplexed and collapsed into UMI-guided consensus sequences with migec v1.2.7. Using mixcr v2.1.11, the UMI consensuses were aligned to TRA and TRB V and J templates and assembled into clonotypes. A clonotype was counted as expanded or contracted only when both edgeR and NoisET called the clonotype significant, with the noise models trained on biological replicates. For edgeR calls, the cutoffs were a false discovery rate-adjusted p below 0.01 and a log2 fold-change threshold of 1. PCA with hierarchical clustering of max-normalized trajectories of the 1000 most abundant clonotypes was used as exploratory dynamics analysis. Separately sequenced CD4+ and CD8+ repertoires were used to assign the CD4 or CD8 phenotype of responding clones. TCRdb applied fastp at Q25 and MiXCR to the public reads, then kept only in-frame beta chains. Duplicate CDR3 protein sequences are folded into a single record with the most common DNA and genes. The V and J calls shown here were made by TCRdb, not taken from the authors' results. This sample is represented by 150,000 to 200,000 distinct CDR3 sequences; 9.5% to 13% of them were singletons. The ten largest make up roughly 3.8% of the sample.

A word on this clonotype: Its antigen is still unknown. No base quality information exists; no much larger clone differs at one position.

The germline V and J ends show losses of 5 bases and 0 bases respectively, and no gene match explains 7 bases of the junction. Measured from the cysteine to the phenylalanine, the CDR3 is 16 residues long. Just CDR3 DNA is preserved here, 48 bases in frame from base 1. The specimen was PBMCs or a T cell subset sorted from them (not recorded which). Recombination connected TRBV12-3 or TRBV12-4 to TRBJ1-2; TRBD1 aligns with 9 central bases. The TCR sequence derives from a man aged 18-30 years who had mild COVID-19 (a few samples of this study predate the infection). The sample titles of this study are shuffled in the database, so cell type and time point are left out; the donor was told from shared clones. The CDR3 region: CASSKGQGFTNYGYTF. Here is the DNA: TGTGCCAGCAGTAAGGGACAGGGCTTCACTAACTATGGCTACACCTTC.